The 27 T cell receptor beta chains given below trace back to one sample, sequenced in a study of regulatory T cells in long-lasting Graves disease. HTBI primers from iRepertoire and Arm-PCR of CDR3 regions yielded the TCR beta libraries. TCRdb reprocessed the multiplex PCR reads via MiXCR and lists one record per CDR3 protein. The sample includes about 440,000 distinct CDR3 sequences, 14% to 15% seen only once; the top ten take 16%. As to time point: newly diagnosed GD, antithyroid drugs for less than 3 months. The TCR library was made from RNA that had been extracted from PBMCs in TRIzol. The sample was also linked to a second study, of T cells in Graves' hyperthyroidism and ophthalmopathy.

Source: peripheral blood mononuclear cells (PBMCs), taken at new diagnosis, from a patient treated with antithyroid drugs. These receptors were collected from a young woman with Graves disease.

This clonotype was observed many times. This chain connects TRBV3-1 to TRBJ1-2; D not resolved. The CDR3 is made up of 15 amino acids. From germline, CDR1 is LGHDT and CDR2 YNNKEL (reference sequence). V shed 5 bases and J shed 0 bases, with 13 bases lying between them. The CDR3 sequence is CASSALVGTNYGYTF. The CDR3 bases are TGTGCCAGCAGCGCCCTAGTTGGGACTAACTATGGCTACACCTTC.

In this sample, this clonotype turned up many times. This chain connects TRBV4-1 to TRBJ2-1; 10 positions match TRBD2. This CDR3 has 15 amino acids. V was pared by 1 base and J by 8 bases, with 5 bases of the junction left unmatched. Germline CDR1 is MGHRA and CDR2 is YSYEKL. The CDR3 spells CASSQGLAGDHEQFF. The CDR3, as DNA: TGCGCCAGCAGCCAAGGTCTAGCGGGAGACCATGAGCAGTTCTTC.

The chain joins TRBV6-2 or TRBV6-3 to TRBJ2-5; 7 bases align to TRBD1. V was pared by 2 bases and J by 9 bases, with 15 bases of the junction left unmatched. CDR3 length: 16 residues. Germline V gene data show CDR1 as MNHEY and CDR2 as SVGEGT. CDR3 in amino acids: CASSYRMDTPQGAQYF. The DNA for the CDR3 is TGTGCCAGCAGTTACCGCATGGACACACCCCAGGGGGCCCAGTACTTC.

Concerning this clonotype itself: Only one base separates this from a far larger clonotype, so it likely reflects a read error. This chain uses TRBV5-5 with TRBJ2-1; 12 bases fit TRBD2. The germline V gene encodes CDR1 SGHKS and CDR2 YYEKEE (reference sequence). The trim removed 6 bases at V and 4 bases at J, leaving 11 bases unmatched. This CDR3 is 17 amino acids long. In DNA form, the CDR3 reads TGTGCCAGCACCCCCACTAGCGGGAGGAGAAGGTACAATGAGCAGTTCTTC. This sequence encodes CASTPTSGRRRYNEQFF.

This clonotype has more than one count but fewer than ten. V gene TRBV7-2 combines with J gene TRBJ1-1; D call uncertain. The V gene lost 3 bases and the J gene lost 2 bases, with 7 bases spanning the gap. Germline V gives CDR1 SGHTA, CDR2 FQGNSA. The CDR3 sequence is 13 residues long. The CDR3 spells CASSFAANTEAFF. The CDR3 DNA follows: TGTGCCAGCAGCTTCGCGGCCAACACTGAAGCTTTCTTT.

This chain links TRBV2 with TRBJ2-3; 14 bases match TRBD2. V was pared by 6 bases and J by 2 bases, with 13 bases of the junction left unmatched. Looked up from germline, CDR1 is SNHLY and CDR2 is FYNNEI. The CDR3 has 19 amino acids. CDR3 in DNA: TGTGCCAGCAGGGGGCTCGACAGGGGACTAGCGGGAGACACAGATACGCAGTATTTT. Its protein is CASRGLDRGLAGDTDTQYF.

There are many counts of this clonotype. V usage is TRBV28 and J usage is TRBJ1-4, with D hard to call. Trimming shortened V by 8 bases and J by 0 bases, and 7 bases separated the two germline ends. CDR1 is MDHEN and CDR2 is SYDVKM in the germline V gene. CDR3 length: 13 residues. CDR3 coding DNA: TGTGCCAGCGGTCGGACAACTAATGAAAAACTGTTTTTT. Translating it yields CASGRTTNEKLFF.

This clonotype was seen at least ten times. The V gene is TRBV18, the J gene TRBJ2-1; TRBD1 matches at 7 bases. Germline trimming cut 0 bases from V and 6 bases from J; bases unmatched to any gene: 11. The CDR3 length is 17 residues. Per germline, CDR1 KGHSH and CDR2 LQKENI. The CDR3, as DNA: TGTGCCAGCTCACCACCGGGATTACAGGGGAGAGGCAATGAGCAGTTCTTC. This translates into CASSPPGLQGRGNEQFF.

A note on this clonotype: This may be a read error, as it is one base from a much larger clone. The chain employs TRBV12-3 or TRBV12-4 and TRBJ2-1; D might be TRBD1 or TRBD2, each matching 6 bases. The CDR3 is made up of 14 amino acids. V lost 8 bases and J lost 10, with 21 bases in between. CDR3 region: CASRSEGGRYEQFF. CDR3 sequence (DNA): TGTGCCAGCCGTTCCGAGGGGGGCCGCTACGAGCAGTTCTTC.

This clonotype came up many times. V gene TRBV5-1 combines with J gene TRBJ2-1, with a possible D match to TRBD2 (6 bases). Between the trimmed V and J ends, which lost 2 bases and 0 bases, there was a span of 9 bases. CDR3 size: 15 residues. Germline CDR1 and CDR2: SGHRS and YFSETQ. Here the CDR3 reads CASSLYGGSYNEQFF. CDR3 bases: TGCGCCAGCAGCTTATACGGGGGCTCCTACAATGAGCAGTTCTTC.

This chain uses TRBV15 with TRBJ2-3, with 7 bases matching TRBD2. With V trimmed by 3 bases and J by 6 bases, 6 bases remained unmatched. The CDR3 totals 14 residues. From germline, CDR1 is LNHNV and CDR2 YYDKDF (reference sequence). The DNA for the CDR3 is TGTGCCACCAGCAGCCGTGGGGGGGGGGATACGCAGTATTTT. It is translated as CATSSRGGGDTQYF.

Only a few counts were recorded for this clonotype. At one end the junction does not follow the germline gene, possibly because of a read error. This chain joins TRBV3-1 and TRBJ1-1; D is unresolved. The CDR3 totals 14 residues. CDR1 and CDR2 from the germline V gene are LGHDT and YNNKEL (reference sequence). The CDR3 sequence is CASSQVVPAAETFF. Written as DNA, the CDR3 is TGTGCCAGCAGCCAAGTAGTACCCGCGGCTGAAACTTTCTTT. The full variable domain, completed using reference TRBV3-1 and TRBJ1-1, is DTAVSQTPKYLVTQMGNDKSIKCEQNLGHDTMYWYKQDSKKFLKIMFSYNNKELIINETVPNRFSPKSPDKAHLNLHINSLELGDSAVYFCASSQVVPAAETFFGQGTRLTVV.

The gene calls are TRBV5-4 and TRBJ2-2; perhaps TRBD2 as D (6 bases). Trimming cost V 4 bases and J 0 bases, with 16 bases left between them. The CDR3 loop spans 17 amino acids. CDR1 SGHNT and CDR2 YYREEE come from the germline V gene (reference sequence). CDR3 amino acids: CASSPLSAGTNTGELFF. CDR3 DNA: TGTGCCAGCAGCCCACTCTCGGCGGGAACGAACACCGGGGAGCTGTTTTTT.

This clonotype was counted a few times. The chain carries TRBV7-9 and TRBJ2-7; possibly TRBD2 for D (6 bases). Germline V CDR1 and CDR2: SEHNR, FQNEAQ (reference sequence). The ends were cut back, 2 bases at V and 2 bases at J, with 10 bases in the middle. This CDR3 spans 14 amino acids. The DNA for the CDR3 is TGTGCCAGCAGCTTACCGGGAGTCCCCTACGAGCAGTACTTC. Residues: CASSLPGVPYEQYF. Full variable domain (outside the CDR3, taken from reference TRBV7-9 and TRBJ2-7): DTGVSQNPRHKITKRGQNVTFRCDPISEHNRLYWYRQTLGQGPEFLTYFQNEAQLEKSRLLSDRFSAERPKGSFSTLEIQRTEQGDSAMYLCASSLPGVPYEQYFGPGTRLTVT.

V gene TRBV12-3 or TRBV12-4 combines with J gene TRBJ2-3; D gene uncertain. V shed 1 base and J shed 1 base, with 9 bases lying between them. This CDR3 has 15 amino acids. The DNA of the CDR3 is TGTGCCAGCAGTTTAGAGGGAAGGGGCACAGATACGCAGTATTTT. Its protein is CASSLEGRGTDTQYF.

In this sample, this clonotype turned up many times. V gene TRBV5-1 combines with J gene TRBJ2-1; TRBD1 aligns across 7 bases. The germline V gene encodes CDR1 SGHRS and CDR2 YFSETQ. This CDR3 contains 14 residues. Trimming removed 5 bases from V and 6 bases from J; junction bases left unmatched: 8. CDR3 residues: CASRNPTGVNEQFF. DNA of the CDR3: TGCGCCAGCAGAAACCCCACAGGGGTCAATGAGCAGTTCTTC.

The rearrangement links TRBV6-9 to TRBJ2-3, with TRBD1 matching over 9 bases. Germline trimming cut 3 bases from V and 2 bases from J; bases unmatched to any gene: 3. The germline V gene has CDR1 MNHGY and CDR2 SVAAGI. There are 15 residues in the CDR3. CDR3 DNA sequence: TGTGCCAGCAGTTACTGGGACAGGGACACAGATACGCAGTATTTT. This encodes CASSYWDRDTDTQYF.

The CDR3 sequence: CASSQRGARGLKNIQYF. CDR3 bases: TGCGCCAGCAGCCAACGGGGGGCGAGGGGGCTAAAAAACATTCAGTACTTC. The chain employs TRBV4-1 and TRBJ2-4, with D tentatively TRBD1 or TRBD2 (7 bases each). The CDR3 is made up of 17 amino acids. V was trimmed by 2 bases and J by 4 bases, leaving 18 bases between them. From germline, CDR1 is MGHRA and CDR2 YSYEKL.

This clonotype has ten or more counts. The chain joins TRBV6-2 or TRBV6-3 to TRBJ2-1; 8 bases fit TRBD1. V lost 7 bases to trimming and J lost 9 bases; unmatched junction nucleotides: 11. The CDR3 runs 14 residues. Germline CDR1 and CDR2: MNHEY and SVGEGT. In DNA, the CDR3 is TGTGCCAGCAAACAGACAGGGGCGGTCGGTGAGCAGTTCTTC. Amino acids: CASKQTGAVGEQFF.

The J gene is TRBJ1-5, the V gene TRBV29-1; D not resolved. Germline V lookup: CDR1 SQVTM, CDR2 ANQGSEA. The CDR3 loop spans 13 amino acids. Trimming shortened V by 4 bases and J by 2 bases, and 9 bases separated the two germline ends. The CDR3 region has the DNA TGCAGCGTTGGGAGGGATGGCAATCAGCCCCAGCATTTT. The encoded protein is CSVGRDGNQPQHF.

The chain couples TRBV12-3 or TRBV12-4 to TRBJ1-6, with D perhaps matching TRBD1 (5 bases). V was cut by 3 bases and J by 9 bases, with 12 bases left in between. The CDR3 contains 14 residues. CDR3 in amino acids: CASSLGTSGSPLHF. In DNA, the CDR3 is TGTGCCAGCAGTTTGGGGACCTCCGGTTCACCCCTCCACTTT.

This clonotype was counted at least ten times. V and J are TRBV28 and TRBJ2-2; no firm D call. The CDR3 covers 16 residues. Trimming left V 2 bases short and J 0 bases short, with 10 bases between. Germline V gene lookup returns CDR1 MDHEN and CDR2 SYDVKM. DNA of the CDR3: TGTGCCAGCAGTTTACCTCCAGAACCGAACACCGGGGAGCTGTTTTTT. It is translated as CASSLPPEPNTGELFF. Based on the CDR3 plus reference TRBV28 and TRBJ2-2, the full variable domain is DVKVTQSSRYLVKRTGEKVFLECVQDMDHENMFWYRQDPGLGLRLIYFSYDVKMKEKGDIPEGYSVSREKKERFSLILESASTNQTSMYLCASSLPPEPNTGELFFGEGSRLTVL.

Many counts were recorded for this clonotype. V and J are TRBV7-9 and TRBJ2-7; 15 nucleotides match TRBD2. Trimming cost V 4 bases and J 1 base; bases outside gene matches: 8. The germline gives CDR1 SEHNR, CDR2 FQNEAQ (reference sequence). The length of the CDR3 is 18 residues. CDR3: CASSSTGTSGRKSYEQYF. The CDR3 DNA sequence: TGTGCCAGCAGCTCTACCGGGACTAGCGGGAGGAAATCCTACGAGCAGTACTTC.

At least ten counts were recorded for this clonotype. The chain combines TRBV10-3 with TRBJ2-7, with a tentative D call TRBD1 (5 bases). CDR1 ENHRY and CDR2 SYGVKD come from the germline V gene. This CDR3 comprises 14 residues. V was clipped by 6 bases and J by 1 base, with 13 bases between them. In nucleotides, the CDR3 is TGTGCCATCAGCCCGGGTAGGGGTTCCTACGAGCAGTACTTC. It is translated as CAISPGRGSYEQYF.

The sample holds many counts of this clonotype. A read error may produce the germline difference seen at one junction end. The chain joins TRBV2 to TRBJ2-7; 8 bases are shared with TRBD1. Germline loops: CDR1 SNHLY, CDR2 FYNNEI. This CDR3 is built from 15 residues. CDR3 in DNA: TGTGCCAGCAGCGAAGAGGGACAGGCATTCTACGAGCAGTACTTC. This codes for CASSEEGQAFYEQYF.

Many counts were recorded for this clonotype. This chain connects TRBV13 to TRBJ1-1; D is ambiguous. Germline V gives CDR1 PRHDT, CDR2 FYEKMQ (reference sequence). The V gene lost 5 bases and the J gene lost 3 bases, with 16 bases spanning the gap. The CDR3 has 15 amino acids. The CDR3 region has the DNA TGTGCCAGCAGCCCCTTCATGAGGCCCGACACTGAAGCTTTCTTT. Amino acids: CASSPFMRPDTEAFF.

This clonotype was recorded many times. The V call is TRBV6-1, the J call TRBJ2-1; 8 bases line up with TRBD2. Germline-derived CDR1 and CDR2 are MNHNS and SASEGT. The trim removed 8 bases at V and 3 bases at J, leaving 9 bases unmatched. The CDR3 contains 15 residues. This CDR3 reads CASGSGAIYYNEQFF. In DNA, the CDR3 is TGTGCCAGCGGTAGCGGGGCGATTTACTACAATGAGCAGTTCTTC.